This TCR beta chain appears in the sequencing data of a study of Graves' ophthalmopathy and Graves' hyperthyroidism. Findings and caveats of the study: The model predicted ophthalmopathy progression with 60% to 71% sensitivity and approximately 72% specificity. Among expanded thyroid clonotypes above 0.001 frequency, most also occurred in blood.

CDR3 regions of TCR beta were amplified from RNA transcripts. An initial RT-PCR round employing HTBI primers preceded a second-round multiplex PCR. From the multiplex PCR reads, TCRdb called clonotypes with MiXCR, one entry per CDR3 protein. The repertoire holds about 480,000 distinct CDR3 sequences, 13% to 15% seen once, with about a tenth in the top ten. More than 7.5 ml of fresh blood yielded the PBMCs by density gradient. The CDR3 sequence is 15 residues long. The trim removed 5 bases at V and 9 bases at J, leaving 14 bases unmatched. Concerning this clonotype: Antigen specificity is unknown.

Sequences were obtained from blood. The V gene is TRBV12-3 or TRBV12-4, the J gene TRBJ2-7; 9 bases match TRBD1. This clonotype originated in a woman in her twenties or thirties with Graves' ophthalmopathy. The CDR3 DNA follows: TGTGCCAGCAGTCCCCTTTACAGGGGGCCGGCAGGGCAGTACTTC. Its protein product is CASSPLYRGPAGQYF.